This TCR beta chain was recorded in a study of T-cell memory formation after mild COVID-19. Overall study: TCR clusters showed largely donor specificity.

CDR3 length: 15 residues. Germline assignment: CDR1 SGDLS and CDR2 YYNGEE. The junction had 16 bases not matched to a gene; V was cut back by 4 bases and J by 10 bases. cDNA libraries for TCR alpha and TCR beta, carrying sample barcodes and UMIs, came from 5'RACE with constant-segment primers. TCRdb re-called the 5' RACE reads with MiXCR, one entry per CDR3 protein. This table has roughly 400,000 distinct CDR3 sequences, 20% to 25% appearing once. This rearrangement joins TRBV9 to TRBJ1-1; 7 bases agree with TRBD1. The source of this sequence is an adult woman who had mild COVID-19 (a few samples of this study predate the infection). Cell type and time point are not known. The specimen was PBMCs or a T cell subset sorted from them (not recorded which). CDR3 nucleotide sequence: TGTGCCAGCAGCCCGAGTTCCGGGACAGCCTCGGGAGCTTTCTTT. This sequence encodes CASSPSSGTASGAFF.